This T cell receptor beta chain was documented in a study of cytomegalovirus exposure and HLA in healthy donors. Study-wide points: Listed as cytomegalovirus-associated were 164 TCR beta chains.

A word on this clone: Its antigen is not known.

13 Jbeta primers and 60 Vbeta primers were used for the PCR. Generated by immunoSEQ multiplex PCR, the TCRdb table keeps only in-frame clones and is missing some. The sample includes about 160,000 clones. The CDR3 is made up of 14 amino acids. From germline, CDR1 is LNHDA and CDR2 SQIVND (reference sequence). V lost 3 bases and J lost 1, with 9 bases in between. The TCR was taken from a woman in her sixties in good health and CMV-seronegative. Source material: PBMCs. The chain employs TRBV19 and TRBJ1-1, with D possibly matching TRBD1 (6 bases). The CDR3 reads CASSIDRKNTEAFF. The CDR3 DNA reads TGTGCCAGTAGTATCGACAGGAAGAACACTGAAGCTTTCTTT.